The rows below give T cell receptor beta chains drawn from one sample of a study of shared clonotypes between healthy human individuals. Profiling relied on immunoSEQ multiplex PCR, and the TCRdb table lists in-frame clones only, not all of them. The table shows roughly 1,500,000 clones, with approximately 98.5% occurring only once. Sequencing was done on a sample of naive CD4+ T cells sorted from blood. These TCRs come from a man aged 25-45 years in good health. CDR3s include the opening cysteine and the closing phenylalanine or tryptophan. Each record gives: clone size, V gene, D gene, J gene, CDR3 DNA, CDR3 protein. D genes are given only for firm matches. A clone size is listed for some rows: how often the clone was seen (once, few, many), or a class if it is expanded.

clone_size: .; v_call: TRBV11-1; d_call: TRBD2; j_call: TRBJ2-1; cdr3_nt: TGTGCCAGCAGCGTGTCCGGGACTAGCGGGAGGAGCTCCTACAATGAGCAGTTCTTC; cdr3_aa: CASSVSGTSGRSSYNEQFF
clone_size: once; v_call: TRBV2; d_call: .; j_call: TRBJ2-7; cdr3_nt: TGTGCCAGCAGCCTAGGGGTTGAGCAGTACTTC; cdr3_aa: CASSLGVEQYF
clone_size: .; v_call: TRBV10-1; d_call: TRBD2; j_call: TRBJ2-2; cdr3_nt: TGCGCCAGCAGTGATAGGGGCCTAGCGGAGACGAACACCGGGGAGCTGTTTTTT; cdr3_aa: CASSDRGLAETNTGELFF
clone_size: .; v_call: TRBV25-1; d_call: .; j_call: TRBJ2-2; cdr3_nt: TGTGCCAGCAGTGAAGCAGCGAACACCGGGGAGCTGTTTTTT; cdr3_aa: CASSEAANTGELFF
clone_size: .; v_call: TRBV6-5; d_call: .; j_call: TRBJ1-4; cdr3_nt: TGTGCCAGCCGGGGCCTCGGAGTGCCGAATGAAAAACTGTTTTTT; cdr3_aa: CASRGLGVPNEKLFF
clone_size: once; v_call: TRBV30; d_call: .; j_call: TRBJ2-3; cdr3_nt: TGTGCCTGGAGTGTACCGGGAGACACAGATACGCAGTATTTT; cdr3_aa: CAWSVPGDTDTQYF
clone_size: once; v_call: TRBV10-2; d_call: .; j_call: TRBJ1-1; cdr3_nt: TGCGCCAGCAGGACAGGAATGAACACTGAAGCTTTCTTT; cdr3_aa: CASRTGMNTEAFF
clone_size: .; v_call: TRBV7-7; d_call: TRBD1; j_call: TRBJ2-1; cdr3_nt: TGTGCCAGCAGCTCGACAGGGGTCAATGAGCAGTTCTTC; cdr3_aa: CASSSTGVNEQFF
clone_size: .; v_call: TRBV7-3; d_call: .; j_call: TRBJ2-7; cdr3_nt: TGTGCCAGCAGCTTAACGGCTGGGCACTACTACGAGCAGTACTTC; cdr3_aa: CASSLTAGHYYEQYF
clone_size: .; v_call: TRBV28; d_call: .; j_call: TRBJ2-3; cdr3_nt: TGTGCCAGCAGTTTATTACAGGGTAGCACAGATACGCAGTATTTT; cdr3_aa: CASSLLQGSTDTQYF
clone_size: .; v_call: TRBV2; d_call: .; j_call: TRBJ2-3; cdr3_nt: TGTGCCAGCACCCAAGGGCGGGAAAGCACAGATACGCAGTATTTT; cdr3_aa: CASTQGRESTDTQYF
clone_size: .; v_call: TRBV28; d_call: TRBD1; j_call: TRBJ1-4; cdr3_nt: TGTGCCAGCAGTTTAGTGGGGACAGGGGTTGAAAAACTGTTTTTT; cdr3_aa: CASSLVGTGVEKLFF
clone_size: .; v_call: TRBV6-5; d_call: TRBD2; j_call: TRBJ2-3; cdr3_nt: TGTGCCAGCAGTTACGAGGGAGGGAGAGATACGCAGTATTTT; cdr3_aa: CASSYEGGRDTQYF
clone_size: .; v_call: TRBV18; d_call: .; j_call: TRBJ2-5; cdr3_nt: TGTGCCAGCTCACCGCCCTCCGCAGCCCAGTACTTC; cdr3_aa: CASSPPSAAQYF
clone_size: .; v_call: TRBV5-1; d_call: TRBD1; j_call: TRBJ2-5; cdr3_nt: TGCGCCAGCAGCTTCCAAGACAGGGAAGAGACCCAGTACTTC; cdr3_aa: CASSFQDREETQYF
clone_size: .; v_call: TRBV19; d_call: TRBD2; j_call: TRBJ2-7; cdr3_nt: TGTGCCAGTAGTATACGGGCGGGAGCCTCCTACGAGCAGTACTTC; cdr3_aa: CASSIRAGASYEQYF
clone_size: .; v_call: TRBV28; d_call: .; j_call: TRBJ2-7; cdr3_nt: TGTGCCAGCAGTTTAGGGGGGAGTGGGTATGGGCAGTACTTC; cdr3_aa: CASSLGGSGYGQYF
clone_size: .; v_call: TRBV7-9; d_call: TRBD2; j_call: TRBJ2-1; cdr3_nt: TGTGCCAGCAGCTTAATCGTGGGACTAGCGGGCAACAATGAGCAGTTCTTC; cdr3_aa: CASSLIVGLAGNNEQFF
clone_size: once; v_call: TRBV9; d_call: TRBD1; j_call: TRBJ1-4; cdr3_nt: TGTGCCAGCAGCCGGGACAGTCTTAATGAAAAACTGTTTTTT; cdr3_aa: CASSRDSLNEKLFF
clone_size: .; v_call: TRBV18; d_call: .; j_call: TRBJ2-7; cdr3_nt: TGTGCCAGCTCACCGTTGTGGCTGAGGTCGGGTGAGCAGTACTTC; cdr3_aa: CASSPLWLRSGEQYF
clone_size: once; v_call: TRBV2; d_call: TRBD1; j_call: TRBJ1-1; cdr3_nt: TGTGCCAGCAGTGATGTGACAGGGGTCACTGAAGCTTTCTTT; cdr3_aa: CASSDVTGVTEAFF
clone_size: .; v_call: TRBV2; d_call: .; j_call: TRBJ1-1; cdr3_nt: TGTGCCAGCGAGCAGGGTGGGATGAACACTGAAGCTTTCTTT; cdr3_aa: CASEQGGMNTEAFF
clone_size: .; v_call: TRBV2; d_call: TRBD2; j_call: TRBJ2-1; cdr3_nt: TGTGCCAGCAGTGATGAGACTAGCGGGTTCTACAATGAGCAGTTCTTC; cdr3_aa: CASSDETSGFYNEQFF
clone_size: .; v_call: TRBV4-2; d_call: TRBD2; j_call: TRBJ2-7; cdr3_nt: TGTGCCAGCACCGACCCGGGAGGGCCGATTTACGAGCAGTACTTC; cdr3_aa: CASTDPGGPIYEQYF
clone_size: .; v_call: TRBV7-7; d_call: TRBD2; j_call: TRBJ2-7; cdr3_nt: TGTGCTAGCAGCATAGCGGGAGGGCCATCCTACGAGCAGTACTTC; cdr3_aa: CASSIAGGPSYEQYF
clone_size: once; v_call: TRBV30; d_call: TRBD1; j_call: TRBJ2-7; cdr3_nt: TGTGCCTGGAACAGGGGGTTCTCCTACGAGCAGTACTTC; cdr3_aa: CAWNRGFSYEQYF
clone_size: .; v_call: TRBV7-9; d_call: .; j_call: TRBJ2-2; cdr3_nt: TGTGCCAGCAGCCCCAGTAGCCTTTGGACCGGGGAGCTGTTTTTT; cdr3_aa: CASSPSSLWTGELFF
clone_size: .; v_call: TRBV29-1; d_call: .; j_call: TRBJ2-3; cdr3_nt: TGCAGCGTTGAACCGGACAACACAGATACGCAGTATTTT; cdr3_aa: CSVEPDNTDTQYF
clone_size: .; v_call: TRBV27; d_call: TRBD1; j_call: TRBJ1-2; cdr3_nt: TGTGCCAGCAGCCCGACAGGGCGGCCCGGCTACACCTTC; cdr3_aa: CASSPTGRPGYTF
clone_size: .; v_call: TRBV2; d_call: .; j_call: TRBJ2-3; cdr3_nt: TGTGCCAGCAGTGGGGGGGGCTCTCGCACAGATACGCAGTATTTT; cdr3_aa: CASSGGGSRTDTQYF
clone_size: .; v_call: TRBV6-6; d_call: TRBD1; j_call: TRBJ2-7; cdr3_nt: TGTGCCAGCAGGTTATCGGGACAGGGGGTTTACGAGCAGTACTTC; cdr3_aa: CASRLSGQGVYEQYF
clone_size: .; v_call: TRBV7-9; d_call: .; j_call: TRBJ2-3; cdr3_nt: TGTGCCAGCGCCCAGCATACGCAGTATTTT; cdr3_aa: CASAQHTQYF
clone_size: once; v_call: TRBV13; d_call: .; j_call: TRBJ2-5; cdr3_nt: TGTGCCAGCAGCTTAGGCTTTGAGACCCAGTACTTC; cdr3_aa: CASSLGFETQYF
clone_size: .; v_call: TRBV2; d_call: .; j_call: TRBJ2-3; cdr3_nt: TGTGCCAGCAATGTATTGGCAGGCCACACAGATACGCAGTATTTT; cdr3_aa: CASNVLAGHTDTQYF
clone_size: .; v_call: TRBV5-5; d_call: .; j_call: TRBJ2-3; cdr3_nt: TGTGCCAGCAGCGTTGCCCCCCCAGATACGCAGTATTTT; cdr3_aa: CASSVAPPDTQYF
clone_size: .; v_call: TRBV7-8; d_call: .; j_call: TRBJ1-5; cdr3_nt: TGTGCCAGCAGCAAGGGGAATCAGCCCCAGCATTTT; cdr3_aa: CASSKGNQPQHF
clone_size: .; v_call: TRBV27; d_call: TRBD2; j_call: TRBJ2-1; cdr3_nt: TGTGCCAGCAGTTTGCGGGAGCTCTCCTACAATGAGCAGTTCTTC; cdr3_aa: CASSLRELSYNEQFF
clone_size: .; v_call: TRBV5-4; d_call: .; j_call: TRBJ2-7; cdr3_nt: TGTGCCAGCAGCTTGGCGGGGAACTCCTACGAGCAGTACTTC; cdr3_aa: CASSLAGNSYEQYF
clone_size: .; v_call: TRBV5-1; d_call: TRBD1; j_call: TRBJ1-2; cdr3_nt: TGCGCCAGCAGCGTCACAGGGGGCGGTATCTATGGCTACACCTTC; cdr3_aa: CASSVTGGGIYGYTF
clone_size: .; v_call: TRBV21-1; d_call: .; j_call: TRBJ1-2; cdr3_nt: TGTGCCAGCAGCAAAGGCAATAACTATGGCTACACCTTC; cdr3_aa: CASSKGNNYGYTF
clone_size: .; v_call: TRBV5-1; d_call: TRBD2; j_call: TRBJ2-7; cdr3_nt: TGCGCCAGCAGCCTTACCGGACTAGCGGGACCTACGAAGTACTTC; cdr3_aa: CASSLTGLAGPTKYF
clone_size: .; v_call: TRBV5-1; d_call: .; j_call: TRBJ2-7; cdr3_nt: TGCGCCAGCAGCGAGATAGCGCCGAATTACGAGCAGTACTTC; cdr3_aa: CASSEIAPNYEQYF
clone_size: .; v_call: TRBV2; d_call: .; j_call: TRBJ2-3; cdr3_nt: TGTGCCAGCAGTGCAGGAACAGATACGCAGTATTTT; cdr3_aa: CASSAGTDTQYF
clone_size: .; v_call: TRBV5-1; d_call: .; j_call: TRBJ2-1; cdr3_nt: TGCGCCAGCAGACCCGTACATTCTAGCGGGACAGGCCCCTCTCAGTTCTTC; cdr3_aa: CASRPVHSSGTGPSQFF
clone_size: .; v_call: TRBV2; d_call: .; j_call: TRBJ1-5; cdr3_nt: TGTGCCAGCGGAGTCGCTCAGGTGAATGGTCAGCCCCAGCATTTT; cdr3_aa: CASGVAQVNGQPQHF
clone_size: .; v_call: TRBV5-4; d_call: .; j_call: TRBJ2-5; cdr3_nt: TGTGCCAGCAGCTTGGAATTGGCGGGAAGAGAGACCCAGTACTTC; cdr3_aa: CASSLELAGRETQYF
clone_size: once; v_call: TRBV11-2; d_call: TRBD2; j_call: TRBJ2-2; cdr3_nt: TGTGCCAGCAGCTTAGAGGGGACTAGCGGGAGGGCCAACACCGGGGAGCTGTTTTTT; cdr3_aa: CASSLEGTSGRANTGELFF
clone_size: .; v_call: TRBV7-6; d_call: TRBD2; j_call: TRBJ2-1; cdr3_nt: TGTGCCAGCAGCTTAGTCGTCCAGCGGGGGAACAATGAGCAGTTCTTC; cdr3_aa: CASSLVVQRGNNEQFF
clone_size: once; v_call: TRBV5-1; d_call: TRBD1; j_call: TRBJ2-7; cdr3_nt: TGCGCCAGCAGCTTGGCCAGGGGGCCGGCCGAGCAGTACTTC; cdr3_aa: CASSLARGPAEQYF
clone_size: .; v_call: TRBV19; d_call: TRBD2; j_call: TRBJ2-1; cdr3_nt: TGTGCCAGTAGTACGCTTACTAGCGGGGATTACAATGAGCAGTTCTTC; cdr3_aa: CASSTLTSGDYNEQFF
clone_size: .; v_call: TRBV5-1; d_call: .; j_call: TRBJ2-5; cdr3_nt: TGCGCCAGCAGCTCGGCCGGGACCGGGGAGACCCAGTACTTC; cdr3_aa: CASSSAGTGETQYF
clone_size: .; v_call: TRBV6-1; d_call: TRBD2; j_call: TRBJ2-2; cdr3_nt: TGTGCCAGCAGTGGCCCGACTAGCGGGAGAGCTGTCGGGGAGCTGTTTTTT; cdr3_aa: CASSGPTSGRAVGELFF
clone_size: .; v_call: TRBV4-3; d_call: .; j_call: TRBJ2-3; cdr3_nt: TGCGCCAGCAGCCCCGGCCCGGCGGGCTGGACAGATACGCAGTATTTT; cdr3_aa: CASSPGPAGWTDTQYF
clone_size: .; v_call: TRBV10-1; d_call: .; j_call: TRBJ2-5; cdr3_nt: TGCGCCAGCAGTGATAGTCAAGAGACCCAGTACTTC; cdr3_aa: CASSDSQETQYF
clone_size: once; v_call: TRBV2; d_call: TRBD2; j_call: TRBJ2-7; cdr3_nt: TGTGCCAGCAGTGGCCGGGAGGCCTACGAGCAGTACTTC; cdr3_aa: CASSGREAYEQYF